This is a list of T cell receptor beta chains from one sample in a study of response to subunit inactivated influenza vaccine. TCRdb called the RT-PCR reads again in MiXCR, with one record for every CDR3 protein. Among 500,000 to 750,000 distinct CDR3 sequences, 12% to 15% were seen once, and the ten largest hold roughly 11%. The sample consisted of PBMCs from blood, taken 12 days after vaccination. Receptors were obtained from a man aged 50-60 years who received an inactivated influenza vaccine. The conserved cysteine and the conserved F or W are not part of the CDR3 here. D genes are given only for firm matches.

TRBJ2-3	-	TRBV4-2	ASSREGIGVGTDTQY
TRBJ2-1	-	TRBV7-2	ASSPGTPLF
TRBJ2-1	-	TRBV20-1	SAKTEYSYNEQF
TRBJ2-7	-	TRBV20-1	SARGQGGSYEQY
TRBJ1-5	-	TRBV10-3	AISDMGLNQPQH
TRBJ2-7	-	TRBV11-2	ASSLDTAQGVHEQY
TRBJ2-1	TRBD1	TRBV7-8	ASSLKRGQRYNEQF
TRBJ2-3	TRBD2	TRBV9	ASSGRAGVTDTQY
TRBJ2-1	TRBD1	TRBV5-6	ASSWRTGTGQNEQF
TRBJ2-3	-	TRBV27	ASSLLGAADTQY
TRBJ2-5	-	TRBV20-1	SASRMGETQY
TRBJ1-1	-	TRBV5-1	ASSLATVNTEAF
TRBJ1-4	-	TRBV9	ASSVAATNEKLF
TRBJ2-1	TRBD1	TRBV7-2	ASSSRDRGSQF
TRBJ2-2	-	TRBV12-3/TRBV12-4	ASSPNLDTGELF
TRBJ1-1	-	TRBV12-3/TRBV12-4	ASSRANKRTEAF
TRBJ1-4	-	TRBV5-1	ASGRGSTNEKLF
TRBJ2-7	TRBD1	TRBV20-1	SAAGQESEQY
TRBJ1-1	-	TRBV12-3/TRBV12-4	ASSFSGGETEAF
TRBJ2-7	-	TRBV29-1	SVGGGGNYEQY
TRBJ1-5	-	TRBV6-1	ASSDAAWFRNQPQH
TRBJ1-6	TRBD1	TRBV18	ASSPVGQGMGPPLH
TRBJ2-5	TRBD2	TRBV20-1	SAARLAEEGETQY
TRBJ2-7	-	TRBV28	ASSSMDTNYEQY
TRBJ2-1	TRBD1	TRBV5-1	ASRGDRSYNEQF
TRBJ2-7	-	TRBV5-5	ASSLEAGAPYEQY
TRBJ2-3	-	TRBV12-3/TRBV12-4	ASSLWRDTDTQY
TRBJ2-3	-	TRBV11-2	ASSLIPGLTDTQY